These 6 T cell receptor beta chains share one sample of origin, sequenced in a study of T cells in Graves' hyperthyroidism and ophthalmopathy. Amplified regions were TCR beta CDR3 sequences from RNA transcripts. HTBI primers were employed in a first-round RT-PCR of the TCR CDR3. TCRdb used MiXCR to reprocess the multiplex PCR reads, holding one entry per CDR3 protein. The data show 250,000 to 300,000 distinct CDR3 sequences, about 15% seen once. Sequencing was carried out using blood. Source of these receptors: a woman in her 40s with Graves' hyperthyroidism that later progressed to Graves' ophthalmopathy.

Ten or more counts support this clonotype. This chain joins TRBV2 and TRBJ1-2; TRBD1 agrees at 8 bases. The trim removed 6 bases at V and 5 bases at J, leaving 8 bases unmatched. The CDR3 has 14 amino acids. Per germline, CDR1 SNHLY and CDR2 FYNNEI. CDR3 DNA sequence: TGTGCCAGCAGATTGACAGGGGATACTTATGGCTACACCTTC. This encodes CASRLTGDTYGYTF.

This clonotype was seen repeatedly, ten times or more. The V call is TRBV19, the J call TRBJ1-4, with D tentatively TRBD1 (5 bases). V lost 6 bases and J lost 5, with 13 bases in between. This CDR3 is built from 14 residues. The V gene's germline CDR1 is LNHDA and CDR2 SQIVND (reference sequence). The CDR3 DNA follows: TGTGCCAGTAGATCCCGGGACGGCAATGAAAAACTGTTTTTT. This encodes CASRSRDGNEKLFF.

V is TRBV5-4 and J is TRBJ2-5, with 11 bases matching TRBD2. Germline CDR1 reads SGHNT; CDR2 reads YYREEE (reference sequence). This CDR3 spans 16 amino acids. Unmatched junction bases numbered 6, after V lost 4 bases and J lost 1 base. CDR3 nucleotides: TGTGCCAGCAGCCATGGGACTAGCGGTTTCCAAGAGACCCAGTACTTC. Encoded protein: CASSHGTSGFQETQYF.

At least ten counts were recorded for this clonotype. V gene TRBV20-1 combines with J gene TRBJ2-5; 7 bases map to TRBD1. J gave up 4 bases and V 6 bases, and 5 bases lay outside the gene matches. Germline V lookup: CDR1 DFQATT, CDR2 SNEGSKA (reference sequence). The CDR3 has 12 amino acids. The CDR3: CSAHRGGETQYF. The CDR3 DNA reads as TGCAGTGCCCACAGGGGTGGAGAGACCCAGTACTTC.

This clonotype was seen a handful of times. The chain employs TRBV6-1 and TRBJ2-1; D remains ambiguous. This CDR3 spans 17 amino acids. Trimming removed 7 bases at V and 6 bases at J, with 25 bases between. Germline lookup yields CDR1 MNHNS and CDR2 SASEGT. Here the CDR3 reads CASIRAPDAMGINEQFF. Written as DNA, the CDR3 is TGTGCCAGCATTCGGGCCCCTGACGCAATGGGGATCAATGAGCAGTTCTTC.

This clonotype was seen ten or more times. This chain uses TRBV18 with TRBJ2-1, with D possibly being TRBD2 (6 bases). The CDR3 is made up of 16 amino acids. V shed 0 bases and J shed 7 bases, with 16 bases lying between them. The germline CDR1 and CDR2 sequences are KGHSH and LQKENI. The CDR3 spells CASSPPFGRGGNEQFF. CDR3 DNA: TGTGCCAGCTCACCACCTTTCGGGAGAGGAGGGAATGAGCAGTTCTTC.